The rows below give T cell receptor beta chains drawn from one sample of a study of T cells expressing NK-cell markers. TCRdb reworked the 5' RACE reads into one entry per CDR3 protein, no DNA. This repertoire includes about 460,000 distinct CDR3 sequences. Sequenced material: blood T cells: a sorted CD56 or NKG2C T cell subset, CD4+ or CD8+ T cells, or bulk PBMC T cells (not recorded which). Receptor source: a woman between 50 and 59 years old in good health. CDR3s include the opening cysteine and the closing phenylalanine or tryptophan.

TRBJ2-5 TRBV5-1 CASTLGTLRGVGAQETQYF
TRBJ2-1 TRBV24-1 CATSEASGRHEQFF
TRBJ2-1 TRBV4-1 CASSPGLQGLARQFF
TRBJ2-3 TRBV4-2 CASSQVSGTSETDTQYF
TRBJ2-1 TRBV12-5 CASARTGGMFF
TRBJ2-3 TRBV29-1 CSVEATHTQYF
TRBJ1-4 TRBV5-6 CASSSSQGINEKLFF
TRBJ1-1 TRBV5-1 CASSPQNLGTEAFF
TRBJ2-2 TRBV7-6 CASVQVITGELFF
TRBJ2-5 TRBV20-1 CSARSDGDQETQYF
TRBJ2-3 TRBV6-1 CASSEALRLAEMTDTQYF
TRBJ2-1 TRBV28 CASERGTTSEQFF
TRBJ2-3 TRBV11-3 CASSSGVSNTDTQYF
TRBJ1-3 TRBV29-1 CSGQGSGNTIYF
TRBJ2-3 TRBV27 CASRSRGLAGGGSTDTQYF
TRBJ2-2 TRBV15 CATSGTGANTGELFF
TRBJ2-3 TRBV29-1 CSLPGLAGGDTQYF
TRBJ2-1 TRBV7-2 CASSLAGGLDEQFF
TRBJ1-4 TRBV29-1 CSVDQGYEKLFF
TRBJ2-4 TRBV7-8 CASSHPSGHDPVAKNIQYF
TRBJ1-2 TRBV5-1 CASSPSQGGYTF
TRBJ1-2 TRBV12-3/TRBV12-4 CASSQDRLATTF
TRBJ2-1 TRBV20-1 CSAPTTGVGSGRNNEQFF
TRBJ1-1 TRBV5-1 CASSWVPGSDTEAFF
TRBJ1-1 TRBV20-1 CSARNDGMNTEAFF
TRBJ2-7 TRBV3-1 CASSPSGSNNEQYF
TRBJ2-1 TRBV6-1 CASSKGTSGSVGWFF
TRBJ1-2 TRBV7-2 CASSLTPQGNIGYGYTF
TRBJ2-2 TRBV7-9 CASSLRTGGTGVLFF
TRBJ1-2 TRBV6-1 CASSVRPGSYGYTF
TRBJ2-6 TRBV4-1 CASSKTGIAGANVLTF
TRBJ1-5 TRBV6-6 CASSIQGVGNQPQHF
TRBJ2-4 TRBV7-9 CASSSPPEALAKNIQYF
TRBJ2-2 TRBV6-5 CASSSTGDGELFF
TRBJ1-1 TRBV19 CASSIGFENTEAFF
TRBJ2-3 TRBV7-9 CASDRADTQYF
TRBJ2-2 TRBV12-3/TRBV12-4 CASSFEAFPGELFF
TRBJ1-5 TRBV28 CASSGTGGRPQHF
TRBJ2-1 TRBV7-9 CASSHRDHSYNEQFF
TRBJ2-5 TRBV7-8 CASSLAIKGWRGRSEETQYF
TRBJ2-3 TRBV11-3 CASSVETRTQYF
TRBJ1-5 TRBV6-5 CASSPDRGEDQPQHF
TRBJ2-3 TRBV3-1 CASSQRSGTSVDTQYF